The following is a T cell receptor (beta chain) sequence with its context. Its target is unknown. The sample belongs to a study of shared clonotypes between healthy human individuals. Study-wide results and caveats: Of the naive CD4 clonotypes, around 4.9% were shared across several donors. Investigators expected sequencing depth to affect clonotype sharing among donors.

In the authors' methods: Filtering differed for immunoSEQ, which gave only junction sequences without quality scores. Assay used: immunoSEQ multiplex PCR; TCRdb lists only in-frame clones, some missing. Clone size and V and J calls were adopted from that table, with D and trimming inferred from the DNA. The profile covers 2 million to 2.5 million clones, with 90% to 96% appearing a single time and around 0.13% taken by the ten largest. This clonotype originated in a man between 18 and 29 years old in good health. The sequencing input was naive CD4+ T cells sorted from blood. The subset denotes: CD45RA+ positively selected.

CDR3 in DNA: TGTGCCAGCAGATTTATAAAGGGGACTACCTACGAGCAGTACTTC. Encoded protein: CASRFIKGTTYEQYF. V usage is TRBV27 and J usage is TRBJ2-7, with 7 nucleotides matching TRBD2. V dropped 6 bases and J dropped 2; count of bases not matched to a gene: 10. In germline, CDR1 is MNHEY, CDR2 SMNVEV (reference sequence). The CDR3 totals 15 residues.